These T cell receptor beta chains were read from a single sample in a study of vaccination effects on CD4 cells after COVID-19. TCRdb keeps only in-frame clones here, not all; method: immunoSEQ multiplex PCR. The table records about 57,000 clones, about 78% of them present only once. These receptors have no known antigen. The material was CD4+ T cells from PBMCs cultured without peptide, obtained after COVID-19 vaccination. Every receptor here comes from a human donor who received a COVID-19 vaccine. Each CDR3 is given with its conserved first and last residue. A D gene is named only where the DNA matches it firmly. Clone size is not always given. Where it is, it says once, few, many or a class for expanded clones.

-	TRBV2	-	TRBJ1-2	TGTGCCAGCAGGGAGGGGAGTCCCTATGGCTACACCTTC	CASREGSPYGYTF
-	TRBV2	few	TRBJ1-3	TGTGCCAGTAGGGGCTTCTCTGGAAACACCATATATTTT	CASRGFSGNTIYF
-	TRBV19	-	TRBJ2-1	TGTGCCAGTAGTATGAGAGGGGGGAGCTCCTACAATGAGCAGTTCTTC	CASSMRGGSSYNEQFF
TRBD1	TRBV29-1	-	TRBJ1-2	TGCAGCGTTAAAACAGGGGGCTATGGCTACACCTTC	CSVKTGGYGYTF
-	TRBV30	-	TRBJ2-3	TGTGCCTGGAGTCTGGGGGGCACCACAGATACGCAGTATTTT	CAWSLGGTTDTQYF
-	TRBV27	-	TRBJ1-5	TGTGCCAGCAGTTCCTTATCGGCTAGGGGATATCAGCCCCAGCATTTT	CASSSLSARGYQPQHF
-	TRBV5-1	-	TRBJ2-7	TGCGCCAGCAGCAACCGATACGAGCAGTACTTC	CASSNRYEQYF
-	TRBV5-1	-	TRBJ1-1	TGCGCCAGCCAGGACGGAATGAACACTGAAGCTTTCTTT	CASQDGMNTEAFF
TRBD2	TRBV5-1	-	TRBJ2-3	TGCGCCAGCAGCCTGGACCCCAGCGGGACTAGCACAGATACGCAGTATTTT	CASSLDPSGTSTDTQYF
-	TRBV27	-	TRBJ1-5	TGTGCCAGCAGTTTCCTAAATCAGCCCCAGCATTTT	CASSFLNQPQHF
-	TRBV15	-	TRBJ2-2	TGTGCCACCAGCAGGCCATACGACAGCGCGAACACCGGGGAGCTGTTTTTT	CATSRPYDSANTGELFF
-	TRBV30	-	TRBJ1-2	TGTGCCTGGAAACCCGTAGGGCAGTCCTATGGCTACACCTTC	CAWKPVGQSYGYTF
-	TRBV12-5	once	TRBJ1-2	TGTGCTAGTGGTTTGGTACGGGGGTTTGGGGGCTACACCTTC	CASGLVRGFGGYTF
TRBD2	TRBV30	-	TRBJ2-5	TGTGCCTGGAGTGCAAGAAGAGCGGGACTATACCAAGAGACCCAGTACTTC	CAWSARRAGLYQETQYF
-	TRBV5-1	-	TRBJ1-2	TGCGCCAGCAGCATGGGTACTGAGGGGTATGGCTACACCTTC	CASSMGTEGYGYTF
TRBD2	TRBV7-9	-	TRBJ2-1	TGTGCCAGCAGCCCCAGACTAGCTGGTTACAATGAGCAGTTCTTC	CASSPRLAGYNEQFF
TRBD1	TRBV14	-	TRBJ1-2	TGTGCCAGCAGCCGCCGGGGACAGGGCGGACGCCTGCTTGGCTACACCTTC	CASSRRGQGGRLLGYTF
-	TRBV19	few	TRBJ1-6	TGTGCCAGTGGGACCCAGGATTCACCCCTCCACTTT	CASGTQDSPLHF
-	TRBV18	-	TRBJ2-1	TGTGCCAGCTCACTCCGCCGCGACAGTCACAATGAGCAGTTCTTC	CASSLRRDSHNEQFF
-	TRBV2	-	TRBJ1-2	TGTGCCAGCAGTGAGGTCTGGTACGGCTACACCTTC	CASSEVWYGYTF
-	TRBV7-9	-	TRBJ2-3	TGTGCCAGCAGCTTGGGGGCGGCAGATACGCAGTATTTT	CASSLGAADTQYF
-	TRBV28	few	TRBJ1-2	TGTGCCAGCAGTTTAGCGGGCCGCTATGGCTACACCTTC	CASSLAGRYGYTF
-	TRBV25-1	-	TRBJ2-3	TGTGCCAGCACTGTTAGCGGTACGCAGTATTTT	CASTVSGTQYF
-	TRBV10-3	-	TRBJ1-1	TGTGCCATCAGCCAAAACACTGAAGCTTTCTTT	CAISQNTEAFF
-	TRBV28	-	TRBJ2-5	TGTGCCAGCAGTTTAATATCCCTATCCCAAGAGACCCAGTACTTC	CASSLISLSQETQYF
-	TRBV28	-	TRBJ1-5	TGTGCCAGCAGTTTTCGTAGGGGTACCAATCAGCCCCAGCATTTT	CASSFRRGTNQPQHF
-	TRBV6-5	-	TRBJ1-6	TGTGCCAGCAGTTACGGGGCCGCTCGGTCACCCCTCCACTTT	CASSYGAARSPLHF
-	TRBV2	-	TRBJ1-5	TGTGCCAGCAGTGACGAAAGAAATCAGCCCCAGCATTTT	CASSDERNQPQHF
TRBD1	TRBV19	-	TRBJ1-6	TGTGCCAGTAACATCCGGACAGGGGACAGTCCACCCCTCCACTTT	CASNIRTGDSPPLHF
-	TRBV5-4	-	TRBJ1-4	TGTGCCAGCAGCTTGGCTGCAACTAATGAAAAACTGTTTTTT	CASSLAATNEKLFF
TRBD1	TRBV5-1	-	TRBJ2-6	TGCGCCAGCAGACCGGGACAGTCTTACTCTGGGGCCAACGTCCTGACTTTC	CASRPGQSYSGANVLTF
TRBD1	TRBV5-8	-	TRBJ1-1	TGTGCCAGCAGGACCCCGGGACAGGGGGCTGAAGCTTTCTTT	CASRTPGQGAEAFF
TRBD1	TRBV6-6	-	TRBJ1-2	TGTGCCAGCAGTTCGGGGGAGACAGGGGGTGGGTATGGCTACACCTTC	CASSSGETGGGYGYTF
-	TRBV14	few	TRBJ1-4	TGTGCCAGCAGCCAAAAATTGGGACGTGAAAAACTGTTTTTT	CASSQKLGREKLFF
TRBD1	TRBV24-1	once	TRBJ2-2	TGTGCCACCAGTGAACCCACCTCGGGACAGGGGACCGGGGAGCTGTTTTTT	CATSEPTSGQGTGELFF
-	TRBV11-3	-	TRBJ2-1	TGTGCCAGCAGCTTGACAGTTTACAATGAGCAGTTCTTC	CASSLTVYNEQFF
-	TRBV5-1	-	TRBJ1-6	TGCGCCAGCAGCTTGGCAGGGCTTTCACCCCTCCACTTT	CASSLAGLSPLHF
TRBD1	TRBV10-3	few	TRBJ1-5	TGTGCCATCAGTGGGGACAGGGGAGACCAGCCCCAGCATTTT	CAISGDRGDQPQHF
-	TRBV7-8	few	TRBJ1-5	TGTGCCAGCAGCCCAAAGTGGGGTAATAGCAATCAGCCCCAGCATTTT	CASSPKWGNSNQPQHF
TRBD2	TRBV24-1	-	TRBJ2-2	TGTGCCACCAGACCGGGACTAAACACCGGGGAGCTGTTTTTT	CATRPGLNTGELFF
-	TRBV27	-	TRBJ1-1	TGTGCCAGCAGTACCCTTGTGGGACCCACTGAAGCTTTCTTT	CASSTLVGPTEAFF
-	TRBV4-1	few	TRBJ1-2	TGCGCCAGCAGCCAAGATCAGGGAAACTATGGCTACACCTTC	CASSQDQGNYGYTF
-	TRBV18	-	TRBJ1-2	TGTGCCAGCTCACCTCAAGGCGGGGGGGTTGGCTATGGCTACACCTTC	CASSPQGGGVGYGYTF
-	TRBV10-3	-	TRBJ2-5	TGTGCCATCAAGGGGGAAAAGATCCAAGAGACCCAGTACTTC	CAIKGEKIQETQYF
TRBD1	TRBV25-1	few	TRBJ2-1	TGTGCCAGCAGTACGACGGGACAGGGGAATGAGCAGTTCTTC	CASSTTGQGNEQFF
-	TRBV29-1	-	TRBJ2-3	TGCAGCGTTGAAGGGGTTGGAACAGATACGCAGTATTTT	CSVEGVGTDTQYF
TRBD1	TRBV5-4	-	TRBJ1-3	TGTGCCAGCAGCACGGGATCTGGGACAGGGACTGGAAACACCATATATTTT	CASSTGSGTGTGNTIYF
-	TRBV30	-	TRBJ1-6	TGTGCCTGGAGTGTACAGGGAAGGAATTCACCCCTCCACTTT	CAWSVQGRNSPLHF